This is a list of T cell receptor beta chains from one sample in a study of spatial heterogeneity in lung cancer. Using its own MiXCR run on the 5' RACE reads, TCRdb lists one record per CDR3 protein. The sample includes around 2,500 distinct CDR3 sequences, 30% to 40% of them seen just once. The sample in question was PBMCs, obtained at surgery. The receptors were sampled from a male donor with early-stage non-small cell lung cancer. Both conserved end residues are part of each CDR3. The D gene is left open where the match is weak. Clone size is shown for a subset of rows, as once, few, many or a class of expanded clone.

clone_size d_call j_call v_call cdr3_aa cdr3_nt
- - TRBJ2-7 TRBV3-1 CASSQGNSGNSYEQYF TGTGCCAGCAGCCAAGGGAATAGCGGAAACTCCTACGAGCAGTACTTC
- TRBD1 TRBJ2-7 TRBV11-2 CASSSTGGAAYEQYF TGTGCCAGCAGCTCGACAGGGGGCGCAGCCTACGAGCAGTACTTC
many - TRBJ2-4 TRBV5-1 CASNPGDANIQYF TGCGCCAGCAACCCCGGTGACGCAAACATTCAGTACTTC
few TRBD1 TRBJ1-2 TRBV3-1 CASSHRDSADGYTF TGTGCCAGCAGCCACCGGGACAGTGCGGATGGCTACACCTTC
few - TRBJ1-1 TRBV6-2/TRBV6-3 CASSYSNLGTEAFF TGTGCCAGCAGTTACTCGAATCTTGGGACTGAAGCTTTCTTT
few TRBD1 TRBJ2-7 TRBV29-1 CSHRGQGYEQYF TGCAGCCACCGGGGACAGGGCTACGAGCAGTACTTC
few TRBD2 TRBJ2-5 TRBV20-1 CSARELLAGDQETQYF TGCAGTGCTAGAGAGTTACTAGCGGGGGACCAAGAGACCCAGTACTTC
medium-sized - TRBJ1-3 TRBV3-1 CASSQDDRAGNTIYF TGTGCCAGCAGCCAAGATGACCGGGCTGGAAACACCATATATTTT
- - TRBJ2-7 TRBV2 CASSELVTYEQYF TGTGCCAGCAGTGAACTGGTTACCTACGAGCAGTACTTC
few TRBD2 TRBJ2-5 TRBV28 CASSFGLAGGGPQETQYF TGTGCCAGCAGTTTCGGACTAGCGGGAGGAGGGCCCCAAGAGACCCAGTACTTC
many - TRBJ2-7 TRBV7-9 CASSSPLSGGLTYEQYF TGTGCCAGCAGCTCCCCGTTAAGTGGGGGGCTAACCTACGAGCAGTACTTC
few - TRBJ2-7 TRBV28 CASSLVEGLDYEQYF TGTGCCAGCAGTTTAGTAGAGGGGTTGGACTACGAGCAGTACTTC
few - TRBJ2-2 TRBV6-1 CASSDLGLRNTGELFF TGTGCCAGCAGTGACTTGGGACTGAGAAACACCGGGGAGCTGTTTTTT
- TRBD1 TRBJ2-6 TRBV27 CASSDRGLGANVLTF TGTGCCAGCTCCGACAGGGGGCTAGGAGCCAACGTCCTGACTTTC
- TRBD2 TRBJ2-1 TRBV2 CASSEVGGLAGGNEQFF TGTGCCAGCAGTGAGGTGGGAGGACTAGCGGGAGGGAATGAGCAGTTCTTC
- - TRBJ2-7 TRBV30 CAWSGAVKGYEQYF TGTGCCTGGAGTGGGGCAGTCAAGGGCTACGAGCAGTACTTC
many - TRBJ2-1 TRBV20-1 CSAKGGGSYNEQFF TGCAGTGCAAAGGGCGGAGGCTCCTACAATGAGCAGTTCTTC
- - TRBJ1-2 TRBV13 CASIFYGYTF TGTGCCAGCATCTTTTATGGCTACACCTTC
- - TRBJ1-6 TRBV2 CASRPFNSPLHF TGTGCCAGCAGACCCTTTAATTCACCCCTCCACTTT
medium-sized TRBD2 TRBJ2-3 TRBV20-1 CRGGGVSTDTQYF TGCAGGGGCGGGGGGGTGAGCACAGATACGCAGTATTTT
- - TRBJ1-1 TRBV27 CASSSPGLPTEAFF TGTGCCAGCAGTTCCCCGGGCCTCCCCACTGAAGCTTTCTTT